A single sample gave rise to the 27 T cell receptor beta chains below, sequenced in a study of Graves' ophthalmopathy and Graves' hyperthyroidism. Amplification of the TCR beta CDR3 regions used RNA transcripts (as template). The authors performed first-round RT-PCR with HTBI primers and then a second-round multiplex PCR. TCRdb recomputed calls from the multiplex PCR reads with MiXCR, one row per CDR3 protein. Among approximately 1.2 million distinct CDR3 sequences listed, around a third were seen once. Sequencing was performed on peripheral blood or thyroid tissue (not recorded which). These receptors came from an adult man with Graves' hyperthyroidism.

The J gene is TRBJ1-2, the V gene TRBV19; D is possibly TRBD1 (5 bases). The CDR3 is 14 amino acids. Trimming shortened V by 6 bases and J by 0 bases, and 11 bases separated the two germline ends. The germline V gene has CDR1 LNHDA and CDR2 SQIVND (reference sequence). CDR3 sequence (DNA): TGTGCCAGTAGGACGACACAGGCTAACTATGGCTACACCTTC. Translated: CASRTTQANYGYTF.

This clonotype occurred a few times. This CDR3 fails to terminate in the conserved phenylalanine or tryptophan, so it likely reflects a read error. V usage is TRBV25-1 and J usage is TRBJ2-7; D gene ambiguous. The CDR3 runs to 12 residues. Trimming removed 4 bases at V and 3 bases at J, with 7 bases between. The V gene's germline CDR1 is MGHDK and CDR2 SYGVNS. The CDR3 is CASSGLNYEQYL. In DNA form, the CDR3 reads TGTGCCAGCAGTGGGCTAAACTACGAGCAGTACCTC.

The rearrangement links TRBV7-2 to TRBJ2-2; 12 bases agree with TRBD2. V trimming: 5 bases; J trimming: 9 bases; junction bases outside the gene matches: 4. Germline CDR1 is SGHTA and CDR2 is FQGNSA. This CDR3 is built from 14 residues. This CDR3 is CASSRLAGAWELFF. The CDR3 bases are TGTGCCAGCAGCAGACTAGCGGGGGCGTGGGAGCTGTTTTTT. Filled out from reference TRBV7-2 and TRBJ2-2, the complete variable domain reads GAGVSQSPSNKVTEKGKDVELRCDPISGHTALYWYRQSLGQGLEFLIYFQGNSAPDKSGLPSDRFSAERTGGSVSTLTIQRTQQEDSAVYLCASSRLAGAWELFFGEGSRLTVL.

The J gene is TRBJ2-6, the V gene TRBV24-1, with TRBD1 identical over 7 bases. V gave up 11 bases and J gave up 0 bases; unmatched junction bases: 9. There are 16 residues in the CDR3. The germline V gene encodes CDR1 KGHDR and CDR2 SFDVKD. The DNA of the CDR3 is TGTGCCAGCTTGACAGGGACCCACTCTGGGGCCAACGTCCTGACTTTC. Its protein product is CASLTGTHSGANVLTF.

This clonotype occurred many times. The V and J genes are TRBV20-1 and TRBJ1-6; D gene ambiguous. The CDR3 contains 16 residues. Trimming left V 8 bases short and J 10 bases short, with 27 bases between. CDR1 is DFQATT and CDR2 is SNEGSKA in the germline V gene (reference sequence). Here the CDR3 DNA reads TGCAGTACCCGACGAGGGTTCAGCGATCGAGGGTCACCCCTCCACTTT. Amino acid sequence: CSTRRGFSDRGSPLHF.

As concerns this clonotype: Possible read error: a much larger clone is one base away. The chain links TRBV7-3 to TRBJ1-6, with 8 bases identical to TRBD1. V dropped 2 bases and J dropped 11; count of bases not matched to a gene: 8. The CDR3 consists of 15 residues. CDR1 is SGHTA, CDR2 FQGTGA, per germline. The CDR3 here is CASSLEDRVQPPLHF. CDR3 coding DNA: TGTGCCAGCAGCTTAGAGGACAGGGTCCAACCACCCCTCCACTTT.

This clonotype has ten or more counts. The J gene is TRBJ2-7, the V gene TRBV5-1, with D perhaps given as TRBD1 or TRBD2 (5 bases each). The V end was cut by 0 bases, the J end by 4 bases, with 17 bases between. Germline-derived CDR1 and CDR2 are SGHRS and YFSETQ. The CDR3 contains 16 residues. The CDR3 sequence: CASSLGDGTTGYEQYF. The CDR3 DNA follows: TGCGCCAGCAGCTTGGGCGACGGGACGACTGGATACGAGCAGTACTTC.

This clonotype was picked up many times. The chain uses TRBV29-1 and TRBJ1-2; D not resolved. V lost 0 bases and J 5 bases, leaving 13 bases between the germline ends. This CDR3 contains 14 residues. Germline V CDR1 and CDR2: SQVTM, ANQGSEA. The CDR3 region is CSVEDLALGYGYTF. The CDR3 nucleotides read TGCAGCGTTGAAGACTTGGCTCTGGGGTATGGCTACACCTTC.

The genes are TRBV3-1 and TRBJ2-5; D might be TRBD1 or TRBD2, each matching 5 bases. From germline, CDR1 is LGHDT and CDR2 YNNKEL (reference sequence). This CDR3 comprises 16 residues. Trimming took off 0 bases at V and 3 bases at J, with 14 bases between the two ends. The DNA of the CDR3 is TGTGCCAGCAGCCAAGATCTTACCGTGGGGGAAGAGACCCAGTACTTC. Its translation is CASSQDLTVGEETQYF.

The chain has TRBV29-1 and TRBJ1-5; maybe TRBD1 (6 bases). V was clipped by 8 bases and J by 4 bases, with 15 bases between them. The CDR3 covers 13 residues. From germline, CDR1 is SQVTM and CDR2 ANQGSEA. The CDR3 reads CSLDSWRNQPQHF. In nucleotides, the CDR3 is TGCAGCTTGGACAGTTGGCGGAATCAGCCCCAGCATTTT.

J is TRBJ2-3 and V is TRBV10-3, with TRBD2 identical over 10 bases. The germline V gene has CDR1 ENHRY and CDR2 SYGVKD. The CDR3 covers 17 residues. V dropped 0 bases and J dropped 5; count of bases not matched to a gene: 8. In nucleotides, the CDR3 is TGTGCCATCAGTGAGTCGAGTTCTAGCGGGAGTGAAGATACGCAGTATTTT. Residues: CAISESSSSGSEDTQYF.

This clonotype was seen at least ten times. The chain uses TRBV7-9 and TRBJ2-5; 8 bases agree with TRBD2. Germline loops: CDR1 SEHNR, CDR2 FQNEAQ (reference sequence). The V segment lost 1 base and the J segment 3 bases; nucleotides outside the gene matches: 7. This CDR3 is built from 16 residues. The CDR3 protein is CASSLGSGGGEETQYF. CDR3 sequence (DNA): TGTGCCAGCAGCTTAGGCAGCGGGGGAGGAGAAGAGACCCAGTACTTC.

CDR3 amino acids: CATSARINEQFF. Here the CDR3 DNA reads TGTGCCACCAGTGCACGGATCAATGAGCAGTTCTTC. The V and J genes are TRBV24-1 and TRBJ2-5; D is ambiguous. Matching the DNA end better, TRBJ2-1 makes the J call doubtful. Germline CDR1 KGHDR, CDR2 SFDVKD. This CDR3 has 12 residues.

This sequence joins TRBV11-3 and TRBJ2-5; 8 bases align to TRBD1. V lost 4 bases to trimming and J lost 5 bases; unmatched junction nucleotides: 12. Germline-derived CDR1 and CDR2 are SGHNT and YENEEA. This CDR3 contains 16 residues. The CDR3 region is CASSYEGQGLLETQYF. The CDR3 region has the DNA TGTGCCAGCAGCTACGAAGGACAGGGATTATTGGAGACCCAGTACTTC.

There are many counts of this clonotype. The chain has TRBV6-5 and TRBJ1-5, with TRBD1 matching over 7 bases. The CDR3 has 14 amino acids. V was clipped by 4 bases and J by 4 bases; unmatched bases: 4. CDR1 is MNHEY and CDR2 is SVGAGI in the germline V gene. The CDR3 is CASSSDRVNQPQHF. DNA for the CDR3: TGTGCCAGCAGTTCCGACAGGGTTAATCAGCCCCAGCATTTT.

V usage is TRBV4-3 and J usage is TRBJ1-5, with D possibly matching TRBD1 (5 bases). The germline CDR1 and CDR2 sequences are LGHNA and YSLEER. Trimming pared 0 bases from V and 2 bases from J, leaving 14 bases between. The CDR3 is made up of 17 amino acids. The CDR3 DNA follows: TGCGCCAGCAGCCAAGATTGGCCCCAGGGTGGCAATCAGCCCCAGCATTTT. It yields the protein CASSQDWPQGGNQPQHF.

This sequence joins TRBV15 and TRBJ1-2; D gene uncertain. V was shortened by 3 bases and J by 6 bases, with 14 bases between the two germline ends. The CDR3 is 14 amino acids. Germline V gene sequence: CDR1 LNHNV, CDR2 YYDKDF (reference sequence). As DNA, the CDR3 is TGTGCCACCAGCAGTTACACCAGGACGGATGGCTACACCTTC. Protein product: CATSSYTRTDGYTF.

The table lists this clonotype with many counts. The CDR3 here is CASSGRGYEQYF. In DNA form, the CDR3 reads TGTGCCAGCAGTGGTAGAGGATACGAGCAGTACTTC. The rearrangement uses TRBV2 and TRBJ2-7, with no clear D. Deletions cut 4 bases from V and 4 bases from J, with 8 bases between. Germline loops: CDR1 SNHLY, CDR2 FYNNEI. The CDR3 is made up of 12 amino acids.

This clonotype was counted many times. The chain recombines TRBV10-2 with TRBJ2-5; perhaps TRBD1 as D (6 bases). CDR3 length: 15 amino acids. Trimming removed 6 bases at V and 6 bases at J, with 20 bases between. Germline assignment: CDR1 WSHSY and CDR2 SAAADI. The DNA for the CDR3 is TGCGCCAGCAGGTGGGGGACAACACAGTTCCAGACCCAGTACTTC. Its protein product is CASRWGTTQFQTQYF.

This clonotype appeared many times. The V and J genes are TRBV20-1 and TRBJ2-7; TRBD2 aligns across 9 bases. The CDR3 has 15 amino acids. The V segment lost 0 bases and the J segment 3 bases; nucleotides outside the gene matches: 6. Germline V gene lookup returns CDR1 DFQATT and CDR2 SNEGSKA (reference sequence). The DNA of the CDR3 is TGCAGTGCTAGAGAATTAGCGGGAGACTACTACGAGCAGTACTTC. This sequence encodes CSARELAGDYYEQYF.

This clonotype was seen only a few times. This chain connects TRBV19 to TRBJ2-2, with 7 bases lining up with TRBD2. Germline V gene data show CDR1 as LNHDA and CDR2 as SQIVND (reference sequence). The CDR3 has 15 amino acids. The trim removed 3 bases at V and 6 bases at J, leaving 7 bases unmatched. CDR3 sequence: CASSIRRAGSGELFF. CDR3 DNA sequence: TGTGCCAGTAGTATCCGAAGAGCGGGGTCCGGGGAGCTGTTTTTT.

V usage is TRBV14 and J usage is TRBJ2-5; D call uncertain. This CDR3 region has 14 residues. Germline V lookup: CDR1 SGHDN, CDR2 FVKESK. Trimming pared 0 bases from V and 7 bases from J, leaving 12 bases between. In nucleotides, the CDR3 is TGTGCCAGCAGCCAAGATCAAACCGTCGGGACCCAGTACTTC. Translating gives CASSQDQTVGTQYF.

V gene TRBV7-9 combines with J gene TRBJ1-6; D might be TRBD1 (5 bases). CDR1 SEHNR and CDR2 FQNEAQ come from the germline V gene (reference sequence). V was trimmed by 5 bases and J by 7 bases, leaving 9 bases between them. The CDR3 spans 13 residues. The CDR3 DNA is TGTGCCAGCAGCGGACCAGGGAATTCACCCCTCCACTTT. Its translation: CASSGPGNSPLHF.

This clonotype was found a few times. The genes are TRBV19 and TRBJ1-1; D is undetermined. The CDR3 has 16 amino acids. CDR1 LNHDA and CDR2 SQIVND come from the germline V gene (reference sequence). Trimming stripped 6 bases from V and 3 bases from J, with 20 bases between. This CDR3 reads CASSLSPGVMDTEAFF. The CDR3 DNA sequence: TGTGCCAGTAGCCTCTCCCCAGGAGTCATGGACACTGAAGCTTTCTTT.

This clonotype was counted only a few times. The chain uses TRBV25-1 and TRBJ1-6, with 8 bases aligning to TRBD1. Germline assignment: CDR1 MGHDK and CDR2 SYGVNS. The CDR3 covers 14 residues. V was pared by 7 bases and J by 2 bases, with 1 base of the junction left unmatched. The chain's CDR3 is CASTGGTYNSPLHF. CDR3 sequence (DNA): TGTGCCAGCACAGGGGGCACCTATAATTCACCCCTCCACTTT.

This clonotype was observed a handful of times. For the CDR3, the DNA is TGTGCCTGGAGGATGGCATGGGGGGGCGAGTATGGCTACACCTTC. It specifies CAWRMAWGGEYGYTF. The chain employs TRBV30 and TRBJ1-2; tentative D call: TRBD1 (6 bases). From germline, CDR1 is GTSNPN and CDR2 SVGIG (reference sequence). The CDR3 length is 15 residues. V was cut by 3 bases and J by 5 bases, with 19 bases left in between.

This rearrangement joins TRBV7-9 to TRBJ2-7, with 7 bases matching TRBD2. CDR1 is SEHNR and CDR2 is FQNEAQ in the germline V gene (reference sequence). J was trimmed by 2 bases and V by 5 bases; bases with no gene match: 9. The CDR3 covers 15 residues. CDR3 nucleotide sequence: TGTGCCAGCAGCCCCCGTGCTAGCGGAACCTACGAGCAGTACTTC. This sequence encodes CASSPRASGTYEQYF.